The present TCR beta chain was sequenced within a study of early T cells in non-severe SARS-CoV-2 infection. Study-wide context: Sequenced bulk RNA came from whole blood that was unsorted, and chains were unpaired.

Note on this clonotype: What it recognizes is unknown.

Unique molecular identifiers tagged individual cDNA molecules. TCRdb independently ran MiXCR on the 5' RACE reads; one entry per CDR3 protein. The sample lists tens of thousands of distinct CDR3 sequences; 12% were seen once. Overall study findings and caveats: Private and CD4 specificities were missed by VDJdb matching, which favored anti-spike CD8 responses.

This sequence was found in an adult who was a healthcare worker with PCR-confirmed SARS-CoV-2 infection or an uninfected control (not recorded which). What was sequenced was whole blood.

This chain's CDR3 is CASSEEKASGGLNEQFF. The CDR3 DNA reads TGTGCCAGCAGTGAGGAAAAAGCTAGCGGGGGACTCAATGAGCAGTTCTTC. The chain couples TRBV25-1 to TRBJ2-1; 10 nucleotides line up with TRBD2. The V gene end was trimmed by 3 bases and the J gene end by 6 bases; junction bases not matched to a gene: 11. CDR3 length: 17 amino acids. Germline assignment: CDR1 MGHDK and CDR2 SYGVNS. The full variable domain, with the rest looked up from reference TRBV25-1 and TRBJ2-1, is EADIYQTPRYLVIGTGKKITLECSQTMGHDKMYWYQQDPGMELHLIHYSYGVNSTEKGDLSSESTVSRIRTEHFPLTLESARPSHTSQYLCASSEEKASGGLNEQFFGPGTRLTVL.